This T cell receptor beta chain was sequenced during a study of blood T cell repertoires in COVID-19. This CDR3 is built from 15 residues. The germline CDR1 and CDR2 sequences are SGHAT and FQNNGV. V shed 3 bases and J shed 2 bases, with 8 bases lying between them. Sequenced by immunoSEQ multiplex PCR; TCRdb stores in-frame clones only, minus some. This table has about 300,000 clones, about 90% appearing once. This sequence joins TRBV11-2 and TRBJ2-6; TRBD1 is a possible D gene (6 bases). The clonotype originates from a young man who had recovered from COVID-19. Sequencing was performed on peripheral blood. CDR3 coding DNA: TGTGCCAGCAGCTTTCCAGGGGCTGGGGCCAACGTCCTGACTTTC. It specifies CASSFPGAGANVLTF.